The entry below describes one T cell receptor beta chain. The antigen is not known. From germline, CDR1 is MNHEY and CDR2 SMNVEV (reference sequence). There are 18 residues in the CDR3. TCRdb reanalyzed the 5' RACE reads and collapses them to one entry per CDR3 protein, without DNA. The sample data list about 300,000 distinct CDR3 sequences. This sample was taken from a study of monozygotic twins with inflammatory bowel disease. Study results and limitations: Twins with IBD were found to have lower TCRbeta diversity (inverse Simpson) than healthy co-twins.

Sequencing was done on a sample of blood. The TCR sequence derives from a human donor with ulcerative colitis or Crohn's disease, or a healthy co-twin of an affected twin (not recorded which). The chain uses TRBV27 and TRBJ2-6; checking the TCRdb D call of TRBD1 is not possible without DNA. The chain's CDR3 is CASSDRGGFFQGANVLTF.